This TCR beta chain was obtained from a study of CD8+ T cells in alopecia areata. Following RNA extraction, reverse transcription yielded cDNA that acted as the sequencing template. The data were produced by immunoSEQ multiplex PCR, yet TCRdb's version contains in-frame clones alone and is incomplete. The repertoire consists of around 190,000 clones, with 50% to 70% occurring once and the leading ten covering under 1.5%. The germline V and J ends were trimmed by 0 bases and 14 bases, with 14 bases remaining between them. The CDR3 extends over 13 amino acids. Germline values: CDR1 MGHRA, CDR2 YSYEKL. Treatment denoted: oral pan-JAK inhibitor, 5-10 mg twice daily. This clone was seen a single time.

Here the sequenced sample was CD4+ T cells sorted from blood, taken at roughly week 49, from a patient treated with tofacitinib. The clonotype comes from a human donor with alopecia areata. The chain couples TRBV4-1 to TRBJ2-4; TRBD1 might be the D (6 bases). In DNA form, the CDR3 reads TGCGCCAGCAGCCAAGATTTGGGGACACGGGAGTACTTC. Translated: CASSQDLGTREYF.